This T cell receptor (beta chain) appears in the sequencing data of a study of T cell responses to AZD1222 COVID-19 vaccine. In germline, CDR1 is MRHNA, CDR2 SNTAGT. Trimming left V 3 bases short and J 10 bases short, with 13 bases between. The CDR3 has 13 residues. Study outcomes and limitations: Spike-specific TCR breadth and depth went up after people got two AZD1222 doses. Repertoire sampling was restricted to post-peak T cell response timepoints.

As regards this clone: What it binds is not known.

Using immunoSEQ multiplex PCR, the repertoire was profiled, and TCRdb retains in-frame clones only, with some absent. The sample lists about 180,000 clones, about 86% occurring once. This TCR was recovered from an adult in good health. The gene calls are TRBV6-4 and TRBJ2-1; D might be TRBD2 (7 bases). Material: peripheral blood, obtained on day 0 of AZD1222 vaccination. CDR3 sequence reads: CASSEGGDREQFF. DNA for the CDR3: TGTGCCAGCAGTGAAGGGGGGGATCGGGAGCAGTTCTTC.